A selection of T cell receptor beta chains follows, all from one sample in a study of cytotoxic CD8 clonotypes in ibrutinib-treated CLL. The method was immunoSEQ multiplex PCR; TCRdb's version includes in-frame clones alone and lacks a portion of them. Of about 30,000 clones in the sample, 45% to 65% were seen once. The sample here was PBMCs, taken before ibrutinib treatment. All receptors derive from a human donor with chronic lymphocytic leukemia. Both conserved end residues are part of each CDR3. A D gene is named only where the DNA matches it firmly. Clone size is shown for a subset of rows, as once, few, many or a class of expanded clone.

d_gene	j_gene	v_gene	abundance	CDR3nt	CDR3aa
NA	TRBJ2-2	TRBV11-3	once	TGTGCCAGCAGCCGCGGACACGCCGGGGAGCTGTTTTTT	CASSRGHAGELFF
NA	TRBJ2-7	TRBV6-5	once	TGTGCCAGCAGTTCCCCACTCTACGAGCAGTACTTC	CASSSPLYEQYF
TRBD1	TRBJ2-5	TRBV7-2	NA	TGTGCCAGCAGCACTTGGACAGGTCAAGAGACCCAGTACTTC	CASSTWTGQETQYF
NA	TRBJ2-7	TRBV19	NA	TGTGCCAGTAATCCGGGAGTCGCCTACGAGCAGTACTTC	CASNPGVAYEQYF
TRBD2	TRBJ2-7	TRBV19	few	TGTGCCAGTAGTATAGGACTAGCCCCCTACGAGCAGTACTTC	CASSIGLAPYEQYF
NA	TRBJ1-2	TRBV19	few	TGTGCCAGTATAGGAGGGTTCTATGGCTACACCTTC	CASIGGFYGYTF
NA	TRBJ2-1	TRBV15	NA	TGTGCCACCAGCAGAGACAGGTCCTACAATGAGCAGTTCTTC	CATSRDRSYNEQFF
NA	TRBJ1-1	TRBV2	NA	TGTGCCAGCAGGGAAGACCGTTACACTGAAGCTTTCTTT	CASREDRYTEAFF
TRBD2	TRBJ2-7	TRBV2	NA	TGTGCCAGCAGTGAATCCCGGGATAGCGGGACCTACGAGCAGTACTTC	CASSESRDSGTYEQYF
NA	TRBJ2-5	TRBV6-1	NA	TGTGCCAGCAGTGTCTTTCCACGGGAGACCCAGTACTTC	CASSVFPRETQYF
NA	TRBJ1-3	TRBV4-1	few	TGCGCCAGCAGCCGGGGGCGATTAAGTGGAAACACCATATATTTT	CASSRGRLSGNTIYF
NA	TRBJ2-7	TRBV6-5	NA	TGTGCCAGCAGTTACGTCAGGGGACCGAGATACGAGCAGTACTTC	CASSYVRGPRYEQYF
TRBD1	TRBJ1-2	TRBV29-1	NA	TGCAGCGGGGGGGGACAGGGTAGTGGCTACACCTTC	CSGGGQGSGYTF
TRBD1	TRBJ2-6	TRBV7-9	few	TGTGCCAGCAGCTTTCCGGGACAGGGATTCTCTGGGGCCAACGTCCTGACTTTC	CASSFPGQGFSGANVLTF
NA	TRBJ2-7	TRBV18	NA	TGTGCCAGCTCACCACCGTGGGGCCACGAGCAGTACTTC	CASSPPWGHEQYF
NA	TRBJ1-3	TRBV6-5	NA	TGTGCCAGCAGTCTCAGGGTTGGAAACACCATATATTTT	CASSLRVGNTIYF
TRBD1	TRBJ1-1	TRBV28	NA	TGTGCCAGCAGTTCGACCGCCGGGACAGGGGTCGCTGAAGCTTTCTTT	CASSSTAGTGVAEAFF
NA	TRBJ1-2	TRBV29-1	few	TGCAGCGTGTACTCCTTAAACTATGGCTACACCTTC	CSVYSLNYGYTF
NA	TRBJ1-4	TRBV11-2	few	TGTGCCAGCAGCACGAGATGGGGAGCGGGGGAAAAACTGTTTTTT	CASSTRWGAGEKLFF
NA	TRBJ2-3	TRBV7-8	NA	TGTGCCAGCAGCTTAGTGGCTACTTTAGCAGATACGCAGTATTTT	CASSLVATLADTQYF
TRBD2	TRBJ2-7	TRBV2	NA	TGTGCCAGCAGTGAACGGACTAGCGTGAACGAGCAGTACTTC	CASSERTSVNEQYF
NA	TRBJ2-6	TRBV4-3	NA	TGCGCCAGCAGCCTTTGGGGCGGAGTCTCTGGGGCCAACGTCCTGACTTTC	CASSLWGGVSGANVLTF
NA	TRBJ2-2	TRBV7-9	few	TGTGCCAGCAGCTCCCTAGCAATCGGCGGGGAGCTGTTTTTT	CASSSLAIGGELFF
TRBD1	TRBJ1-1	TRBV5-1	NA	TGCGCCAGCAGCTTAGACAGGGTGAGCACTGAAGCTTTCTTT	CASSLDRVSTEAFF
NA	TRBJ1-6	TRBV10-1	NA	TGCGCCAGCAGCGTCACAGGACCGGGATCACCCCTCCACTTT	CASSVTGPGSPLHF
TRBD1	TRBJ2-1	TRBV19	NA	TGTGCCAGTAGTATCGACAGGGGGGACTACAATGAGCAGTTCTTC	CASSIDRGDYNEQFF
NA	TRBJ2-3	TRBV9	NA	TGTGCCAGCAGCGTAGGCGGGTTCACAGATACGCAGTATTTT	CASSVGGFTDTQYF